This T cell receptor beta chain was sequenced during a study of shared clonotypes between healthy human individuals. CDR3 length equals 16 residues. Germline-derived CDR1 and CDR2 are MDHEN and SYDVKM. Trimming took off 10 bases at V and 4 bases at J, with 23 bases between the two ends. This clone came up once. Using immunoSEQ multiplex PCR, the repertoire was profiled, and TCRdb retains in-frame clones only, with some absent. The table lists millions of clones, approximately 94% of them singletons. It was CD45RO-negative cells, positively selected for CCR7, that made up naive CD8 cells, with terminally differentiated effector memory CD45RA+ cells excluded.

Sequencing was carried out using naive CD8+ T cells from PBMCs. This receptor was obtained from a man younger than 35 in good health. Some clones in this sample may be carry-over from other donors' samples. This rearrangement joins TRBV28 to TRBJ1-5, with D unresolved. This CDR3 reads CATTVSIGSPNQPQHF. CDR3 DNA: TGTGCCACCACAGTTTCAATCGGCAGCCCAAATCAGCCCCAGCATTTT.